This T cell receptor (beta chain) was observed in a study of T cell changes during pregnancy in multiple sclerosis (dated by TCRdb to the late 2010s). With respect to the entire study: The study examined how the T cell repertoire changed over the course of pregnancy in women with multiple sclerosis.

About this clone: The specificity of this receptor is unknown. Base-call qualities are not available, and no considerably larger clone is one nucleotide away.

Library generation was performed with the immunoSEQ multiplex PCR assay. Sourced from immuneACCESS, this table was stored by TCRdb with only in-frame sequences that have V and J called. A share of the clones is absent; for the studies checked, an unresolved V gene accounts for under half, and the remainder has no known explanation. The sample table lists 100,000 or so clones, about 94% of them with a count of one. The ten largest clones represent about 1.6% of the sample. This TCR was recovered from a female donor in good health, enrolled as a control in a pregnancy study. The source was peripheral blood, collected after pregnancy.

For the CDR3, the sequence is CASSLVRAGRKLYNEQFF. The DNA sequence is TGTGCCAGCAGCTTAGTACGGGCGGGGAGGAAATTGTACAATGAGCAGTTCTTC. The chain is made from TRBV7-8 and TRBJ2-1; D gene: possibly TRBD2, on 6 matching bases. Trimming at the junction amounts to 1 base on V and 4 bases on J, and the germline ends lie 20 bases apart. From its cysteine to its phenylalanine, the CDR3 spans 18 amino acids. CDR3 DNA is the only sequence kept; it has 54 bases, read in frame from the first base. CDR1 is given as SGHVS and CDR2 as FQNEAQ, both from the germline V gene.